Below, 9 T cell receptor beta chains from the same sample are listed, as sequenced in a study of T cell repertoires in cytomegalovirus infection. Their target antigens are unknown. TCRdb itself ran the reads through MiXCR, one entry per CDR3 protein. The table has around 900,000 distinct CDR3 sequences, less than 40% seen once; the top ten hold about an eighth. Sequenced here: cultured CD8+ T cells from PBMCs, sampled from culture after CMV antigen stimulation. All receptors come from a human donor in good health (CMV status not recorded). Some clones in this sample may be carry-over from other donors' samples.

CDR3 in DNA: TGTGCCAGCAGCTCTCGGACAGGTTTAACCAATGAGCAGTTCTTC. Translation: CASSSRTGLTNEQFF. The chain has TRBV11-3 and TRBJ2-1; 7 nucleotides agree with TRBD1. Germline V gives CDR1 SGHNT, CDR2 YENEEA. V lost 4 bases and J lost 6; bases outside the gene matches: 9. This CDR3 comprises 15 residues.

The rearrangement uses TRBV15 and TRBJ1-5, with TRBD1 as a possible D gene (5 bases). Germline V CDR1 and CDR2: LNHNV, YYDKDF (reference sequence). Between the trimmed V and J ends, which lost 0 bases and 6 bases, there was a span of 12 bases. The length of the CDR3 is 15 residues. The CDR3, as DNA: TGTGCCACCAGCAGAGATCGGGGGGGGGGTCAGCCCCAGCATTTT. Protein product: CATSRDRGGGQPQHF. The full variable domain, rest sourced from reference TRBV15 and TRBJ1-5, is DAMVIQNPRYQVTQFGKPVTLSCSQTLNHNVMYWYQQKSSQAPKLLFHYYDKDFNNEADTPDNFQSRRPNTSFCFLDIRSPGLGDTAMYLCATSRDRGGGQPQHFGDGTRLSIL.

This chain links TRBV7-2 with TRBJ2-7; 7 bases agree with TRBD1. The V gene end was trimmed by 6 bases and the J gene end by 6 bases; junction bases not matched to a gene: 11. The germline CDR1 and CDR2 sequences are SGHTA and FQGNSA. The CDR3 is made up of 14 amino acids. Written as DNA, the CDR3 is TGTGCCAGCAGTCTATCGACAGGGAAGTCCGAGCAGTACTTC. It codes for CASSLSTGKSEQYF.

The chain has TRBV10-3 and TRBJ1-1; the D is unclear. Germline CDR1 reads ENHRY; CDR2 reads SYGVKD. V was clipped by 4 bases and J by 11 bases, with 20 bases between them. CDR3 size: 14 residues. This CDR3 is CAISAGGRTTSAFF. CDR3 nucleotide sequence: TGTGCCATCAGTGCCGGAGGCCGTACCACTAGCGCTTTCTTT.

The chain joins TRBV28 to TRBJ1-1; possibly TRBD1 for D (5 bases). Germline CDR1 reads MDHEN; CDR2 reads SYDVKM. Trimming cost V 5 bases and J 8 bases, with 12 bases left between them. The length of the CDR3 is 12 residues. In nucleotides, the CDR3 is TGTGCCAGCAGTCTCCGGGACCCAGAAGCTTTCTTT. It encodes CASSLRDPEAFF.

The chain recombines TRBV27 with TRBJ2-1; 9 bases align to TRBD1. This CDR3 has 11 residues. V lost 5 bases, J lost 13 bases, and 3 bases stayed unmatched. Germline assignment: CDR1 MNHEY and CDR2 SMNVEV (reference sequence). This CDR3 reads CASSPGQGQFF. The CDR3 DNA reads TGTGCCAGCAGTCCGGGACAGGGACAGTTCTTC.

The V call is TRBV4-1, the J call TRBJ2-1, with TRBD1 matching 8 bases. CDR3 length: 15 amino acids. Trimming removed 4 bases from V and 5 bases from J; junction bases left unmatched: 7. Germline loops: CDR1 MGHRA, CDR2 YSYEKL. CDR3 region: CASSRPGQVNNEQFF. Written as DNA, the CDR3 is TGCGCCAGCAGCCGCCCGGGACAGGTCAACAATGAGCAGTTCTTC.

The V gene is TRBV7-8, the J gene TRBJ2-7; D remains unclear. Germline CDR1 SGHVS, CDR2 FQNEAQ. The CDR3 runs 16 residues. The germline V and J ends were trimmed by 5 bases and 0 bases, with 17 bases remaining between them. CDR3 residues: CASSPTPDRRSYEQYF. The CDR3 coding sequence is TGTGCCAGCAGCCCTACCCCGGACCGCCGCTCCTACGAGCAGTACTTC.

This chain connects TRBV27 to TRBJ2-5; D may be TRBD1 or TRBD2 (5 bases each). The germline V gene has CDR1 MNHEY and CDR2 SMNVEV (reference sequence). Deletions cut 2 bases from V and 1 base from J, with 14 bases between. CDR3 length: 16 amino acids. The CDR3: CASSLVGPRLQETQYF. The CDR3 DNA reads TGTGCCAGCAGTTTAGTGGGACCGCGACTCCAAGAGACCCAGTACTTC.